This T cell receptor beta chain appears in the sequencing data of a study of T-cell reconstitution after alpha-beta-depleted transplantation in children. A note on this clonotype: The antigen remains unidentified.

CDR1 SQVTM and CDR2 ANQGSEA come from the germline V gene. The CDR3 has 13 amino acids. The ends lost 6 bases at V and 2 bases at J; junction bases unmatched: 5. Whole-study findings and limits: By about two months after transplant, alpha-beta T cells reportedly arose from several hundred graft clones that had expanded. Diversity of TCRbeta at day 60 was high in some patients, arising from surviving recipient T cells and thymic progenitors. After one year, T-cell counts and TCRbeta diversity mostly came from new T cells.

Unique molecular identifiers were incorporated into the prepared TCRbeta library. TCRdb analysed the PCR reads with MiXCR anew, one entry per CDR3 protein. The repertoire consists of 600,000 or so distinct CDR3 sequences, with 23% occurring once and the leading ten covering 13% to 15%. The sequencing here drew on PBMCs, mostly from graft donor cells, taken 360 days after TCRalphabeta/CD19-depleted stem cell transplant. The sequence was obtained from a boy in the first two years of life who had a stem cell transplant for acute myeloid leukemia, so the T cells may come from the graft donor. V and J are TRBV29-1 and TRBJ1-2; 8 bases are shared with TRBD1. The CDR3 sequence is CSVRTGQNYGYTF. The CDR3 DNA reads TGCAGCGTGCGGACAGGGCAGAACTATGGCTACACCTTC.